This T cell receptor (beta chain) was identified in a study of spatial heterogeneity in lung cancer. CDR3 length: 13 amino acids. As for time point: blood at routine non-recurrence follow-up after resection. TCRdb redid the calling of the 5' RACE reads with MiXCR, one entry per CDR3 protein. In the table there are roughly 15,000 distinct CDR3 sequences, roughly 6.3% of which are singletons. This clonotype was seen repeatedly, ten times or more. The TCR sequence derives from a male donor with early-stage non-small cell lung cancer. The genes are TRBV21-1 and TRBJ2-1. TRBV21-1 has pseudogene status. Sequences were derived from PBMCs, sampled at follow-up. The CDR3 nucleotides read TGTGCCAGCAGCAAGAAGCTATACAATGAGCAGTTCTTC. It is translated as CASSKKLYNEQFF.